The present TCR beta chain was sequenced within a study of OX40 agonist ivuxolimab in advanced cancers. This clone appeared a single time. Using immunoSEQ multiplex PCR, the repertoire was profiled, and TCRdb retains in-frame clones only, with some absent. The sample contains some 17,000 clones, approximately 82% of which appear only once. Germline V gives CDR1 SGDLS, CDR2 YYNGEE. Unmatched junction bases numbered 5, after V lost 4 bases and J lost 4 bases. The length of the CDR3 is 15 residues. This clonotype was obtained from an adult with an advanced solid tumor such as melanoma, head and neck, liver or kidney cancer. The starting material was CD4+ or CD8+ T cells sorted from blood, obtained in a trial of the OX40 agonist ivuxolimab. The chain employs TRBV9 and TRBJ2-1; 10 bases are a match to TRBD2. The CDR3 region has the DNA TGTGCCAGCAGCATACTAGCGGGGATTTACAATGAGCAGTTCTTC. It translates to CASSILAGIYNEQFF.